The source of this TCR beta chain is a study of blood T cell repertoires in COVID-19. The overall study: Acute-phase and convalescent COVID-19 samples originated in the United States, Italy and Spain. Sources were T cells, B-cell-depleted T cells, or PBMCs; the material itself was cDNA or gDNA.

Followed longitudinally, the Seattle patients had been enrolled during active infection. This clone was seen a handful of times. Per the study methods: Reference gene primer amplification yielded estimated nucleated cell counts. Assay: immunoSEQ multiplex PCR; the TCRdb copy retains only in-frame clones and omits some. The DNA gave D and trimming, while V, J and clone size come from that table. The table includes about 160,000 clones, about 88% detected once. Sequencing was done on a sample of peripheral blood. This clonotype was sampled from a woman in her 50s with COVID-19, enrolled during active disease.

Here the CDR3 reads CASSSDYGGNQPQHF. The CDR3, as DNA: TGTGCCAGCAGCTCTGACTACGGGGGTAATCAGCCCCAGCATTTT. This chain joins TRBV7-2 and TRBJ1-5; a possible D gene is TRBD1 (5 bases). Between the trimmed V and J ends, which lost 4 bases and 4 bases, there was a span of 14 bases. The CDR3 has 15 amino acids. CDR1 is SGHTA, CDR2 FQGNSA, per germline.